These 31 T cell receptor beta chains originate from one sample sequenced in a study of blood T cells in healthy people across ages. Using a J-beta primer mix together with a sample-barcoded 5' primer, a second PCR was run for roughly 7 to 12 cycles. TCRdb re-called the 5' RACE reads through MiXCR, storing one row per CDR3 protein. The table has roughly 650,000 distinct CDR3 sequences, roughly 32% seen once; the top ten hold over 15%. Sequencing was carried out using blood. These receptors originate from a woman older than 75 in good health.

This clonotype was seen a few times. The chain carries TRBV19 and TRBJ2-1; D could derive from TRBD1 or TRBD2 (5 bases each). V was pared by 2 bases and J by 0 bases, with 11 bases between. The CDR3 totals 16 residues. The germline gives CDR1 LNHDA, CDR2 SQIVND (reference sequence). In nucleotides, the CDR3 is TGTGCCAGTAGTATACGGGACGGACTCTCCTACAATGAGCAGTTCTTC. Its translation: CASSIRDGLSYNEQFF. The full variable domain, rest sourced from reference TRBV19 and TRBJ2-1, is DGGITQSPKYLFRKEGQNVTLSCEQNLNHDAMYWYRQDPGQGLRLIYYSQIVNDFQKGDIAEGYSVSREKKESFPLTVTSAQKNPTAFYLCASSIRDGLSYNEQFFGPGTRLTVL.

As to this clonotype: This could be a read error, since a much larger clone is one nucleotide away. This rearrangement joins TRBV6-5 to TRBJ1-2, with 9 nucleotides matching TRBD1. The CDR3 extends over 13 amino acids. Germline loops: CDR1 MNHEY, CDR2 SVGAGI. The CDR3 loop is CAGRSGTGRSYTF. In DNA, the CDR3 is TGTGCCGGCAGATCCGGGACAGGGCGTAGCTACACCTTC.

This clonotype occurred many times. The chain carries TRBV29-1 and TRBJ2-7, with 8 positions matching TRBD1. This CDR3 region has 14 residues. V shed 7 bases and J 0 bases; nucleotides not matched to a gene: 8. Per the germline V gene, CDR1 is SQVTM and CDR2 is ANQGSEA. CDR3: CSAGQGGNSYEQYF. CDR3 nucleotides: TGCAGCGCTGGACAGGGCGGGAACTCCTACGAGCAGTACTTC.

The chain uses TRBV7-9 and TRBJ1-1; perhaps TRBD1 as D (5 bases). Germline CDR1 and CDR2: SEHNR and FQNEAQ (reference sequence). Trimming cost V 0 bases and J 11 bases, with 19 bases left between them. This CDR3 comprises 15 residues. In nucleotides, the CDR3 is TGTGCCAGCAGCTTAGCGATGGGGCCCTCTAGAGACGCTTTCTTT. It specifies CASSLAMGPSRDAFF.

This rearrangement joins TRBV12-3 or TRBV12-4 to TRBJ2-3; unclear D gene. The CDR3 runs 16 residues. V gave up 5 bases and J gave up 4 bases, with 19 bases separating them. CDR3 in amino acids: CASSPPWGNLADTQYF. The CDR3 nucleotides are TGTGCCAGCAGTCCTCCTTGGGGTAACTTAGCAGATACGCAGTATTTT.

This clonotype occurred many times. The chain carries TRBV20-1 and TRBJ1-5; D perhaps matches TRBD1 (6 bases). Trimming shortened V by 5 bases and J by 0 bases, and 17 bases separated the two germline ends. Germline CDR1 and CDR2: DFQATT and SNEGSKA (reference sequence). CDR3 size: 16 residues. Here the CDR3 DNA reads TGCAGTGCTTGGGGGGGCCAGGGAGGTAGCAATCAGCCCCAGCATTTT. Translating gives CSAWGGQGGSNQPQHF.

This clonotype was found a few times. This chain uses TRBV6-1 with TRBJ2-5; 9 bases are a match to TRBD1. In germline, CDR1 is MNHNS, CDR2 SASEGT. Trimming removed 2 bases from V and 11 bases from J; junction bases left unmatched: 9. CDR3 size: 14 residues. The CDR3 DNA reads as TGTGCCAGCAGTGAAAGGACAGGGGTCAATGAGCAGTACTTC. Its protein product is CASSERTGVNEQYF.

V gene TRBV12-3 or TRBV12-4 combines with J gene TRBJ1-2, with D tentatively TRBD1 (5 bases). V gave up 3 bases and J gave up 4 bases, with 12 bases separating them. The CDR3 runs to 14 residues. Here the CDR3 reads CASSFSGQGYGYTF. The CDR3 coding sequence is TGTGCCAGCAGTTTCTCGGGGCAGGGCTATGGCTACACCTTC.

Ten or more counts support this clonotype. The chain recombines TRBV25-1 with TRBJ2-3, with unresolved D. CDR1 and CDR2 from the germline V gene are MGHDK and SYGVNS. The CDR3 length is 13 residues. V was clipped by 4 bases and J by 2 bases, with 7 bases between them. Here the CDR3 reads CASSAGLTDTQYF. In nucleotides, the CDR3 is TGTGCCAGCAGTGCGGGTCTCACAGATACGCAGTATTTT.

The rearrangement uses TRBV20-1 and TRBJ2-1, with TRBD1 identical over 9 bases. TRBJ2-7 explains the end of the DNA better; the J call may be wrong. Germline CDR1 and CDR2: DFQATT and SNEGSKA (reference sequence). The CDR3 is 16 residues long. Here the CDR3 DNA reads TGCAGTGCCCTAGGGGGGGGACAGGGCTCCTACAACGAGCAGTACTTC. It is translated as CSALGGGQGSYNEQYF.

The V call is TRBV7-9, the J call TRBJ2-1; TRBD2 might be the D (6 bases). Trimming removed 6 bases from V and 6 bases from J, with 15 bases in between. CDR1 SEHNR and CDR2 FQNEAQ come from the germline V gene (reference sequence). The CDR3 has 14 residues. The CDR3 spells CASRIVAGTNEQFF. For the CDR3, the DNA is TGTGCCAGCAGGATCGTGGCGGGAACCAATGAGCAGTTCTTC. Full variable domain (outside the CDR3, taken from reference TRBV7-9 and TRBJ2-1): DTGVSQNPRHKITKRGQNVTFRCDPISEHNRLYWYRQTLGQGPEFLTYFQNEAQLEKSRLLSDRFSAERPKGSFSTLEIQRTEQGDSAMYLCASRIVAGTNEQFFGPGTRLTVL.

This clonotype was counted many times. This sequence may be a read error, since a much larger clone differs from it by one base. The genes are TRBV20-1 and TRBJ1-2; tentative D call: TRBD1 (6 bases). This CDR3 has 12 residues. Germline loops: CDR1 DFQATT, CDR2 SNEGSKA (reference sequence). CDR3 in DNA: TGCAGGGCTCCGGACAGTCGATTCGGCTACACCTTC. Translation gives CRAPDSRFGYTF.

This clonotype was seen at least ten times. The chain has TRBV20-1 and TRBJ1-2; no definite D call. The CDR3 spans 13 residues. With 3 bases removed from V and 1 base from J, the gap between germline ends came to 9 bases. Germline V CDR1 and CDR2: DFQATT, SNEGSKA (reference sequence). CDR3: CSARAELNYGYTF. The CDR3 DNA reads TGCAGTGCTAGGGCAGAACTTAACTATGGCTACACCTTC.

This sequence joins TRBV20-1 and TRBJ2-5, with 7 nucleotides matching TRBD1. Germline V gene sequence: CDR1 DFQATT, CDR2 SNEGSKA (reference sequence). The CDR3 loop spans 13 amino acids. The ends lost 0 bases at V and 6 bases at J; junction bases unmatched: 4. CDR3 DNA: TGCAGTGCTAGAGAACGACAGGGCCAGACCCAGTACTTC. This sequence encodes CSARERQGQTQYF.

This clonotype showed up just a few times. The V and J genes are TRBV5-5 and TRBJ1-1, with D tentatively TRBD1 (6 bases). Trimming cost V 4 bases and J 6 bases, with 19 bases left between them. CDR1 is SGHKS, CDR2 YYEKEE, per germline (reference sequence). This CDR3 is built from 15 residues. CDR3 sequence: CASSPTGMRVSEAFF. DNA of the CDR3: TGTGCCAGCAGCCCAACAGGGATGAGGGTATCTGAAGCTTTCTTT. Full variable domain (missing parts from reference TRBV5-5 and TRBJ1-1): DAGVTQSPTHLIKTRGQQVTLRCSPISGHKSVSWYQQVLGQGPQFIFQYYEKEERGRGNFPDRFSARQFPNYSSELNVNALLLGDSALYLCASSPTGMRVSEAFFGQGTRLTVV.

In this sample, this clonotype turned up a few times. The chain combines TRBV20-1 with TRBJ2-5; no definite D call. The CDR3 covers 16 residues. From germline, CDR1 is DFQATT and CDR2 SNEGSKA (reference sequence). Trimming took 0 bases from V and 1 from J, leaving 15 bases between them. CDR3 bases: TGCAGTGCTAGAGATTCCCGGCAGGCACCCCAAGAGACCCAGTACTTC. Its translation: CSARDSRQAPQETQYF.

This clonotype was observed a few times. The chain has TRBV6-1 and TRBJ1-1, with TRBD1 identical over 11 bases. V lost 9 bases, J lost 3 bases, and 9 bases stayed unmatched. Germline V CDR1 and CDR2: MNHNS, SASEGT. The CDR3 is 15 residues long. The DNA of the CDR3 is TGTGCCAGTCGGGACAGGGGGAATCCGGACACTGAAGCTTTCTTT. The encoded protein is CASRDRGNPDTEAFF.

This clonotype occurred a few times. The J gene is TRBJ2-2, the V gene TRBV5-1, with 11 bases identical to TRBD2. The length of the CDR3 is 16 residues. With V trimmed by 4 bases and J by 4 bases, 6 bases remained unmatched. CDR1 is SGHRS, CDR2 YFSETQ, per germline. The CDR3 spells CASSRALAGGTGELFF. As DNA, the CDR3 is TGCGCCAGCAGCCGGGCGCTAGCGGGGGGCACCGGGGAGCTGTTTTTT.

The sample holds many counts of this clonotype. The J gene is TRBJ2-4, the V gene TRBV3-1; 12 bases map to TRBD2. Unmatched junction bases numbered 8, after V lost 3 bases and J lost 5 bases. Germline V CDR1 and CDR2: LGHDT, YNNKEL (reference sequence). This CDR3 has 17 amino acids. The CDR3 DNA follows: TGTGCCAGCAGCCACAGAGGACTAGCGGGGAGACAAAACATTCAGTACTTC. This sequence encodes CASSHRGLAGRQNIQYF.

This clonotype was seen repeatedly, ten times or more. The chain carries TRBV6-5 and TRBJ1-2, with TRBD1 matching 11 bases. J gave up 8 bases and V 4 bases, and 9 bases lay outside the gene matches. Germline V gives CDR1 MNHEY, CDR2 SVGAGI. The CDR3 consists of 15 residues. The CDR3 protein is CASSLSGTGGRGYTF. CDR3 nucleotide sequence: TGTGCCAGCAGTTTATCCGGGACAGGGGGACGGGGCTACACCTTC.

Many counts were recorded for this clonotype. The gene calls are TRBV20-1 and TRBJ1-1, with TRBD1 as a possible D gene (6 bases). CDR3 length: 12 amino acids. CDR1 is DFQATT and CDR2 is SNEGSKA in the germline V gene (reference sequence). V lost 1 base and J 8 bases, leaving 11 bases between the germline ends. As DNA, the CDR3 is TGCAGTGCTAGAGCACCGGGACAAGAAGCTTTCTTT. Translated, it gives CSARAPGQEAFF.

The table lists this clonotype with many counts. The chain carries TRBV5-4 and TRBJ2-7; 9 nucleotides match TRBD1. Germline loops: CDR1 SGHNT, CDR2 YYREEE (reference sequence). V was clipped by 4 bases and J by 3 bases; unmatched bases: 8. There are 15 residues in the CDR3. CDR3 nucleotides: TGTGCCAGCAGCGTGGATCCGACAGGGGGCTACGAGCAGTACTTC. Translation gives CASSVDPTGGYEQYF.

The rearrangement links TRBV30 to TRBJ1-6, with 12 nucleotides matching TRBD1. V was pared by 0 bases and J by 0 bases, with 12 bases of the junction left unmatched. The germline CDR1 and CDR2 sequences are GTSNPN and SVGIG (reference sequence). The CDR3 length is 21 residues. CDR3 region: CAWSVPRDRGPKSSYNSPLHF. DNA of the CDR3: TGTGCCTGGAGTGTCCCCCGGGACAGGGGGCCGAAGAGCTCCTATAATTCACCCCTCCACTTT. The variable domain in full, with the rest retrieved from reference TRBV30 and TRBJ1-6, is SQTIHQWPATLVQPVGSPLSLECTVEGTSNPNLYWYRQAAGRGLQLLFYSVGIGQISSEVPQNLSASRPQDRQFILSSKKLLLSDSGFYLCAWSVPRDRGPKSSYNSPLHFGNGTRLTVT.

This clonotype was detected ten times or more. The V and J genes are TRBV6-5 and TRBJ2-3, with D possibly TRBD1 on 5 matching bases. This CDR3 spans 16 amino acids. Looked up from germline, CDR1 is MNHEY and CDR2 is SVGAGI. The V end lost 8 bases, the J end lost 0 bases, and 18 bases lay between the germline ends. The CDR3 DNA reads as TGTGCCAGCGGGGCCGCACCCCCTGCTAGCACAGATACGCAGTATTTT. Amino acids: CASGAAPPASTDTQYF.

For this clonotype: A much larger clone lies one base from this, so it may be a read error. This chain joins TRBV20-1 and TRBJ2-3, with 9 bases fitting TRBD2. The CDR3 is made up of 13 amino acids. The J segment lost 5 bases and the V segment lost 8 bases, leaving 8 bases of the junction unmatched. CDR1 and CDR2 from the germline V gene are DFQATT and SNEGSKA (reference sequence). The CDR3 DNA reads as TGCAGTCCCGTAGCGGGGGAACAAGATACGCAGTATTTT. Amino acid sequence: CSPVAGEQDTQYF.

The CDR3 protein is CASSLAKNYGYTF. The CDR3 bases are TGTGCCAGCAGTTTAGCGAAGAACTATGGCTACACCTTC. The chain combines TRBV12-3 or TRBV12-4 with TRBJ1-2, with unresolved D. CDR3 length: 13 amino acids. The ends were cut back, 0 bases at V and 2 bases at J, with 4 bases in the middle.

This clonotype was seen only a few times. The chain joins TRBV4-3 to TRBJ1-2, with D tentatively TRBD1 (6 bases). Germline V gene lookup returns CDR1 LGHNA and CDR2 YSLEER. V dropped 3 bases and J dropped 6 bases, with 23 bases sitting between them. The CDR3 consists of 17 residues. CDR3: CASSQGAQGTGINGYTF. The CDR3 nucleotides are TGCGCCAGCAGCCAGGGGGCCCAAGGAACCGGTATAAATGGCTACACCTTC.

This clonotype has ten or more counts. The rearrangement joins TRBV29-1 to TRBJ2-3; no clear D gene. The ends were cut back, 8 bases at V and 4 bases at J, with 16 bases in the middle. The V gene's germline CDR1 is SQVTM and CDR2 ANQGSEA. The CDR3 totals 13 residues. In DNA form, the CDR3 reads TGCAGCTCATCGGTACAGTCCCCAGATACGCAGTATTTT. Encoded protein: CSSSVQSPDTQYF.

This clonotype was observed many times. The chain is built from TRBV10-3 and TRBJ2-1; 11 bases line up with TRBD2. CDR3 length: 15 residues. Germline V CDR1 and CDR2: ENHRY, SYGVKD. J gave up 6 bases and V 4 bases, and 5 bases lay outside the gene matches. CDR3 residues: CAISVSTSGTNEQFF. CDR3 in DNA: TGTGCCATCAGTGTCTCGACTAGCGGGACCAATGAGCAGTTCTTC.

In this sample, this clonotype turned up many times. The chain combines TRBV4-1 with TRBJ2-3; D is perhaps TRBD2 (7 bases). Germline V gene data show CDR1 as MGHRA and CDR2 as YSYEKL. The CDR3 sequence is 18 residues long. Trimming shortened V by 1 base and J by 1 base, and 18 bases separated the two germline ends. CDR3 DNA sequence: TGCGCCAGCAGCCAAGGCCCCCTGGGGGGGCCACGCACAGATACGCAGTATTTT. Translation gives CASSQGPLGGPRTDTQYF.

The chain recombines TRBV5-1 with TRBJ1-4; D unclear. There are 13 residues in the CDR3. Trimming shortened V by 5 bases and J by 3 bases, and 8 bases separated the two germline ends. Germline values: CDR1 SGHRS, CDR2 YFSETQ. CDR3 nucleotide sequence: TGCGCCAGCAGTAGGCAGCCTAATGAAAAACTGTTTTTT. This gives the protein CASSRQPNEKLFF.